Presented here are 31 T cell receptor beta chains from one specimen sequenced in a study of blood T cell repertoires in COVID-19. TCRdb's copy holds only in-frame clones and misses some; the assay was immunoSEQ multiplex PCR. The sample lists under 200,000 clones; around nine tenths were seen once. The source material was peripheral blood. These receptors came from a woman aged 70-85 years with COVID-19, enrolled during active disease.

The chain links TRBV14 to TRBJ1-6; D is unresolved. Trimming cost V 1 base and J 7 bases, with 8 bases left between them. This CDR3 spans 14 amino acids. The V gene's germline CDR1 is SGHDN and CDR2 FVKESK. The CDR3 sequence: CASSQGRENSPLHF. The CDR3 coding sequence is TGTGCCAGCAGCCAAGGGCGGGAGAATTCACCCCTCCACTTT. The full variable domain, in which reference TRBV14 and TRBJ1-6 provide the parts outside the CDR3, is EAGVTQFPSHSVIEKGQTVTLRCDPISGHDNLYWYRRVMGKEIKFLLHFVKESKQDESGMPNNRFLAERTGGTYSTLKVQPAELEDSGVYFCASSQGRENSPLHFGNGTRLTVT.

The chain combines TRBV6-5 with TRBJ2-1; D gene uncertain. V was shortened by 8 bases and J by 3 bases, with 14 bases between the two germline ends. CDR1 and CDR2 (germline): MNHEY, SVGAGI. CDR3 length equals 14 residues. Here the CDR3 DNA reads TGTGCCAGCGCTCCGGGTCCTCGCTACAATGAGCAGTTCTTC. As protein: CASAPGPRYNEQFF.

The genes are TRBV5-1 and TRBJ1-1; 7 nucleotides agree with TRBD1. Trimming removed 0 bases from V and 6 bases from J; junction bases left unmatched: 8. The CDR3 is 15 amino acids. Germline CDR1 SGHRS, CDR2 YFSETQ. The CDR3 here is CASSLDTGALSEAFF. CDR3 nucleotides: TGCGCCAGCAGCTTGGATACAGGGGCCCTCTCTGAAGCTTTCTTT.

The chain uses TRBV25-1 and TRBJ1-4; the D is unclear. The CDR3 has 12 residues. Per germline, CDR1 MGHDK and CDR2 SYGVNS. V lost 8 bases and J 6 bases, leaving 10 bases between the germline ends. The CDR3 loop is CASSGRYEKLFF. CDR3 sequence (DNA): TGTGCCAGCTCGGGGAGGTATGAAAAACTGTTTTTT.

V and J are TRBV15 and TRBJ2-2; 14 bases match TRBD2. Germline V gives CDR1 LNHNV, CDR2 YYDKDF (reference sequence). Unmatched junction bases numbered 2, after V lost 1 base and J lost 4 bases. The CDR3 length is 17 residues. CDR3 nucleotides: TGTGCCACCAGCAGAGGACTAGCGGGGGGGCCCACCGGGGAGCTGTTTTTT. This sequence encodes CATSRGLAGGPTGELFF.

This clone came up once. This sample also contains other DNA sequences that code for the same CDR3. The chain carries TRBV28 and TRBJ1-4; D not resolved. V shed 2 bases and J shed 8 bases, with 6 bases lying between them. Looked up from germline, CDR1 is MDHEN and CDR2 is SYDVKM. The CDR3 spans 12 residues. The CDR3 DNA reads as TGTGCCAGCAGTTTAGTTGGCGAAAAACTGTTTTTT. Translating gives CASSLVGEKLFF.

This chain joins TRBV5-1 and TRBJ2-1, with 9 nucleotides matching TRBD2. Germline lookup yields CDR1 SGHRS and CDR2 YFSETQ. V gave up 0 bases and J gave up 4 bases; unmatched junction bases: 8. The CDR3 is 17 amino acids. The DNA for the CDR3 is TGCGCCAGCAGCTTGGCGCCGGCGGGGGGGCCTTACAATGAGCAGTTCTTC. It yields the protein CASSLAPAGGPYNEQFF.

The V gene is TRBV12-2, the J gene TRBJ2-2; TRBD2 is taken as the D call from the table, unchecked against the DNA. TRBV12-2 is marked as a pseudogene. The CDR3 runs to 20 residues. The CDR3 sequence is CASRLGGRGGTTRGTGELFF. Here the CDR3 DNA reads TGTGCAAGTCGCTTAGGGGGTCGCGGGGGTACCACCCGAGGCACCGGGGAGCTGTTTTTT.

The chain uses TRBV2 and TRBJ2-5; 9 bases are shared with TRBD2. Germline CDR1 and CDR2: SNHLY and FYNNEI. The CDR3 covers 16 residues. V was pared by 7 bases and J by 2 bases, with 11 bases of the junction left unmatched. The CDR3 sequence is CASIGGTSWEQETQYF. CDR3 in DNA: TGTGCCAGCATTGGGGGGACTAGCTGGGAACAAGAGACCCAGTACTTC. The full variable domain, its missing parts supplied by reference TRBV2 and TRBJ2-5, is EPEVTQTPSHQVTQMGQEVILRCVPISNHLYFYWYRQILGQKVEFLVSFYNNEISEKSEIFDDQFSVERPDGSNFTLKIRSTKLEDSAMYFCASIGGTSWEQETQYFGPGTRLLVL.

This chain joins TRBV2 and TRBJ1-5; no clear D. V lost 4 bases and J 2 bases, leaving 12 bases between the germline ends. The CDR3 consists of 15 residues. Germline loops: CDR1 SNHLY, CDR2 FYNNEI. The CDR3 loop reads CASSGSPTGNQPQHF. CDR3 bases: TGTGCCAGCAGTGGTTCCCCGACTGGCAATCAGCCCCAGCATTTT.

The gene calls are TRBV2 and TRBJ1-6, with a weak D call TRBD1 (5 bases). V was cut by 8 bases and J by 9 bases, with 8 bases left in between. CDR1 is SNHLY and CDR2 is FYNNEI in the germline V gene. The CDR3 loop spans 11 amino acids. Here the CDR3 reads CASSGGSPLHF. The CDR3 DNA sequence: TGTGCCAGCTCCGGGGGTTCACCCCTCCACTTT.

The J gene is TRBJ2-7, the V gene TRBV6-6; 7 bases map to TRBD1. The germline V gene encodes CDR1 MNHNY and CDR2 SVGAGI (reference sequence). The CDR3 contains 14 residues. Germline trimming cut 4 bases from V and 4 bases from J; bases unmatched to any gene: 7. The CDR3 nucleotides read TGTGCCAGCAGTTCCGGGACAGCCCTTTACGAGCAGTACTTC. Translation gives CASSSGTALYEQYF.

The sample holds one count of this clone. The CDR3 protein is CASSSRQGAGELFF. The CDR3 DNA follows: TGTGCCAGCAGCTCGCGACAGGGAGCCGGGGAGCTGTTTTTT. The V gene is TRBV5-6, the J gene TRBJ2-2, with TRBD1 matching 7 bases. V trimming: 3 bases; J trimming: 6 bases; junction bases outside the gene matches: 5. The length of the CDR3 is 14 residues. The V gene's germline CDR1 is SGHDT and CDR2 YYEEEE.

The chain uses TRBV15 and TRBJ2-1; TRBD2 agrees at 8 bases. Germline V gene lookup returns CDR1 LNHNV and CDR2 YYDKDF (reference sequence). The CDR3 is 15 amino acids. V was clipped by 2 bases and J by 8 bases; unmatched bases: 8. The CDR3, as DNA: TGTGCCACCAGCAGACTACGGACTAGCTTGGATGAGCAGTTCTTC. Its protein product is CATSRLRTSLDEQFF. The variable domain in full, completed from reference TRBV15 and TRBJ2-1, reads DAMVIQNPRYQVTQFGKPVTLSCSQTLNHNVMYWYQQKSSQAPKLLFHYYDKDFNNEADTPDNFQSRRPNTSFCFLDIRSPGLGDTAMYLCATSRLRTSLDEQFFGPGTRLTVL.

The chain employs TRBV7-8 and TRBJ1-5; TRBD1 might be the D (6 bases). Germline V gene lookup returns CDR1 SGHVS and CDR2 FQNEAQ. Between the trimmed V and J ends, which lost 5 bases and 7 bases, there was a span of 15 bases. This CDR3 spans 14 amino acids. In nucleotides, the CDR3 is TGTGCCAGCAGCCACGAACAGGGTCGGCAGCCCCAGCATTTT. Its translation is CASSHEQGRQPQHF. The variable domain in full, with the rest retrieved from reference TRBV7-8 and TRBJ1-5, is GAGVSQSPRYKVAKRGQDVALRCDPISGHVSLFWYQQALGQGPEFLTYFQNEAQLDKSGLPSDRFFAERPEGSVSTLKIQRTQQEDSAVYLCASSHEQGRQPQHFGDGTRLSIL.

The genes are TRBV6-5 and TRBJ1-1; D call uncertain. The CDR3 length is 15 residues. V was pared by 0 bases and J by 1 base, with 9 bases between. From germline, CDR1 is MNHEY and CDR2 SVGAGI. The CDR3 loop is CASSYSIAGNTEAFF. CDR3 sequence (DNA): TGTGCCAGCAGTTACTCGATTGCAGGGAACACTGAAGCTTTCTTT.

In its sample, this clone was seen a few times. Other DNA sequences in the same sample also yield this CDR3. The chain recombines TRBV2 with TRBJ1-1; no clear D gene. V lost 5 bases, J lost 7 bases, and 8 bases lay in between. This CDR3 is built from 11 residues. Germline values: CDR1 SNHLY, CDR2 FYNNEI. The chain's CDR3 is CASSLQVEAFF. The CDR3 bases are TGTGCCAGCAGTTTGCAGGTTGAAGCTTTCTTT. The full variable domain, rest sourced from reference TRBV2 and TRBJ1-1, is EPEVTQTPSHQVTQMGQEVILRCVPISNHLYFYWYRQILGQKVEFLVSFYNNEISEKSEIFDDQFSVERPDGSNFTLKIRSTKLEDSAMYFCASSLQVEAFFGQGTRLTVV.

The chain couples TRBV2 to TRBJ1-2; D gene ambiguous. Looked up from germline, CDR1 is SNHLY and CDR2 is FYNNEI. The V gene lost 3 bases and the J gene lost 9 bases, with 8 bases spanning the gap. The CDR3 spans 11 residues. CDR3 in DNA: TGTGCCAGCAGTGATACGGTGAGCTACACCTTC. Translating it yields CASSDTVSYTF. Together with reference TRBV2 and TRBJ1-2, the CDR3 gives the full variable domain: EPEVTQTPSHQVTQMGQEVILRCVPISNHLYFYWYRQILGQKVEFLVSFYNNEISEKSEIFDDQFSVERPDGSNFTLKIRSTKLEDSAMYFCASSDTVSYTFGSGTRLTVV.

The J gene is TRBJ2-3, the V gene TRBV4-1; D perhaps matches TRBD2 (5 bases). CDR1 is MGHRA and CDR2 is YSYEKL in the germline V gene. The CDR3 spans 16 residues. V dropped 1 base and J dropped 6 bases, with 17 bases sitting between them. The CDR3 nucleotides read TGCGCCAGCAGCCAAGTTGGAAGTCGGGGTTTGGATACGCAGTATTTT. Residues: CASSQVGSRGLDTQYF.

CDR3 in amino acids: CASSTGLQETQYF. CDR3 nucleotide sequence: TGTGCCAGCTCAACGGGTCTACAAGAGACCCAGTACTTC. The V gene is TRBV18, the J gene TRBJ2-5, with no clear D. CDR1 KGHSH and CDR2 LQKENI come from the germline V gene. The CDR3 covers 13 residues. V lost 5 bases to trimming and J lost 2 bases, with 9 bases between them.

The rearrangement links TRBV11-2 to TRBJ2-7, with TRBD2 matching over 7 bases. Germline V CDR1 and CDR2: SGHAT, FQNNGV. CDR3 length equals 15 residues. V gave up 2 bases and J gave up 2 bases; unmatched junction bases: 6. In DNA form, the CDR3 reads TGTGCCAGCAGCTTAATGGGAGGGAACACCTACGAGCAGTACTTC. Protein sequence: CASSLMGGNTYEQYF. The variable domain in full, with the rest retrieved from reference TRBV11-2 and TRBJ2-7, is EAGVAQSPRYKIIEKRQSVAFWCNPISGHATLYWYQQILGQGPKLLIQFQNNGVVDDSQLPKDRFSAERLKGVDSTLKIQPAKLEDSAVYLCASSLMGGNTYEQYFGPGTRLTVT.

The chain is built from TRBV4-2 and TRBJ1-6; a weak D match, TRBD1 (6 bases). Between the trimmed V and J ends, which lost 1 base and 10 bases, there was a span of 20 bases. The CDR3 contains 17 residues. Germline V lookup: CDR1 LGHNA, CDR2 YNFKEQ. This chain's CDR3 is CASSQALQGSVRSPLHF. The CDR3 DNA follows: TGTGCCAGCAGCCAAGCCCTACAGGGTTCGGTCCGGTCACCCCTCCACTTT.

The CDR3 DNA is TGTGCCAGCAGCTTAGCTCGCGATCAGCCCCAGCATTTT. Translation: CASSLARDQPQHF. The chain uses TRBV7-2 and TRBJ1-5, with D hard to call. Germline values: CDR1 SGHTA, CDR2 FQGNSA. Deletions cut 0 bases from V and 5 bases from J, with 5 bases between. The CDR3 sequence is 13 residues long. The complete variable domain, with remaining parts taken from reference TRBV7-2 and TRBJ1-5, reads GAGVSQSPSNKVTEKGKDVELRCDPISGHTALYWYRQSLGQGLEFLIYFQGNSAPDKSGLPSDRFSAERTGGSVSTLTIQRTQQEDSAVYLCASSLARDQPQHFGDGTRLSIL.

The CDR3 region is CASSMNSGLAGEQFF. In nucleotides, the CDR3 is TGCGCCAGCAGCATGAACTCGGGACTAGCGGGTGAGCAGTTCTTC. The V and J genes are TRBV5-1 and TRBJ2-1, with 12 nucleotides matching TRBD2. The CDR3 extends over 15 amino acids. CDR1 SGHRS and CDR2 YFSETQ come from the germline V gene. Germline trimming cut 4 bases from V and 9 bases from J; bases unmatched to any gene: 8.

V usage is TRBV28 and J usage is TRBJ1-1; D perhaps matches TRBD1 (6 bases). There are 15 residues in the CDR3. Germline-derived CDR1 and CDR2 are MDHEN and SYDVKM. Trimming pared 7 bases from V and 1 base from J, leaving 16 bases between. In DNA, the CDR3 is TGTGCCAGCAACCCGGACAGCACTTGGAACACTGAAGCTTTCTTT. Protein: CASNPDSTWNTEAFF.

J is TRBJ2-2 and V is TRBV5-4; 9 bases match TRBD2. CDR3 length: 16 amino acids. Germline trimming cut 4 bases from V and 2 bases from J; bases unmatched to any gene: 6. The germline gives CDR1 SGHNT, CDR2 YYREEE (reference sequence). The CDR3 loop is CASSVPSGANTGELFF. The CDR3 nucleotides read TGTGCCAGCAGCGTACCTAGCGGGGCTAACACCGGGGAGCTGTTTTTT.

The chain couples TRBV18 to TRBJ2-7, with a tentative D call TRBD1 (6 bases). The V gene's germline CDR1 is KGHSH and CDR2 LQKENI. Between the trimmed V and J ends, which lost 3 bases and 0 bases, there was a span of 15 bases. CDR3 length: 16 residues. CDR3: CASSPRRQASSYEQYF. CDR3 coding DNA: TGTGCCAGCTCACCTAGGAGACAGGCGAGCTCCTACGAGCAGTACTTC.

The chain is built from TRBV5-1 and TRBJ2-2; 7 bases agree with TRBD1. Germline V gene lookup returns CDR1 SGHRS and CDR2 YFSETQ. The J segment lost 3 bases and the V segment lost 4 bases, leaving 6 bases of the junction unmatched. CDR3 length: 15 amino acids. CDR3 in DNA: TGCGCCAGCAGCCCCAGGGACAGAGACACCGGGGAGCTGTTTTTT. Protein sequence: CASSPRDRDTGELFF.

The genes are TRBV12-3 or TRBV12-4 and TRBJ2-7; D is unresolved. Trimming stripped 3 bases from V and 6 bases from J, with 9 bases between. The CDR3 is 12 amino acids. CDR3 sequence: CASSFERFEQYF. The CDR3 nucleotides are TGTGCCAGCAGTTTTGAGCGTTTCGAGCAGTACTTC.

The genes are TRBV27 and TRBJ2-7; D is perhaps TRBD1 (6 bases). Germline CDR1 is MNHEY and CDR2 is SMNVEV (reference sequence). The length of the CDR3 is 13 residues. Trimming left V 10 bases short and J 2 bases short, with 15 bases between. This chain's CDR3 is CATPRGRPYEQYF. CDR3 nucleotide sequence: TGTGCCACACCCAGGGGACGGCCCTACGAGCAGTACTTC.

V and J are TRBV12-3 or TRBV12-4 and TRBJ1-5; no clear D. Trimming left V 4 bases short and J 5 bases short, with 9 bases between. CDR3 length: 13 amino acids. The CDR3, as DNA: TGTGCCAGCAGTTGGGGAGGATATCAGCCCCAGCATTTT. This encodes CASSWGGYQPQHF.